This TCR beta chain is from a study of T cell responses to AZD1222 COVID-19 vaccine. Profiling relied on immunoSEQ multiplex PCR, and the TCRdb table lists in-frame clones only, not all of them. The sample has some 140,000 clones, around 89% seen once. The source of this sequence is an adult in good health. The material was peripheral blood, obtained on day 0 of AZD1222 vaccination.

The CDR3 region has the DNA TGTGCCAGCAGCTTTGGGGCTAGCGGGGGGGCGGTTATCGAGACCCAGTACTTC. This sequence encodes CASSFGASGGAVIETQYF. The rearrangement joins TRBV5-6 to TRBJ2-5; 12 nucleotides line up with TRBD2. Germline CDR1 SGHDT, CDR2 YYEEEE. The CDR3 totals 18 residues. The J segment lost 5 bases and the V segment lost 2 bases, leaving 13 bases of the junction unmatched.